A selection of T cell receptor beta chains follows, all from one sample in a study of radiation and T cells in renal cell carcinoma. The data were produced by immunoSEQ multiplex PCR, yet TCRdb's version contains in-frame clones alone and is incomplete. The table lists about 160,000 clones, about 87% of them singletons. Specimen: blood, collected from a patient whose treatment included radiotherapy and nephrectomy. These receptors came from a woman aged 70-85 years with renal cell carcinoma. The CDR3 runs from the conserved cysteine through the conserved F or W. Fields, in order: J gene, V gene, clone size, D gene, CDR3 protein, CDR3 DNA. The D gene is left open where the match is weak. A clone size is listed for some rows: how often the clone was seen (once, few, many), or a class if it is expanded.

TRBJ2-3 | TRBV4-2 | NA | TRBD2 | CASSHPSSGGAASDTDTQYF | TGTGCCAGCAGCCACCCAAGTAGCGGGGGGGCTGCGTCCGACACAGATACGCAGTATTTT
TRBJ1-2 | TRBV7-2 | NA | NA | CASSLGTNYGYTF | TGTGCCAGCAGCTTAGGAACTAACTATGGCTACACCTTC
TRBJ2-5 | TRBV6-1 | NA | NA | CASSEAGGEKTQYF | TGTGCCAGCAGTGAAGCAGGAGGGGAGAAGACCCAGTACTTC
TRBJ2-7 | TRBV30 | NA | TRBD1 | CAWSTGQVPSEQYF | TGTGCCTGGAGTACCGGACAGGTCCCCTCCGAGCAGTACTTC
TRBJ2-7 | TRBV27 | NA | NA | CASSLLPGTNYEQYF | TGTGCCAGCAGTTTACTCCCCGGGACAAACTACGAGCAGTACTTC
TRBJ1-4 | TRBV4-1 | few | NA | CASSVTILRDGGWGNEKLFF | TGCGCCAGCAGCGTCACCATTCTCCGGGACGGGGGCTGGGGTAATGAAAAACTGTTTTTT
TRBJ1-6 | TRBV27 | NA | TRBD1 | CASRQDRVPSYNSPLHF | TGTGCCAGCAGGCAGGACAGGGTTCCCTCCTATAATTCACCCCTCCACTTT
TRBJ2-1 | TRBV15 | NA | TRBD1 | CATSRDPGTGYNEQFF | TGTGCCACCAGCAGAGATCCCGGGACAGGCTACAATGAGCAGTTCTTC
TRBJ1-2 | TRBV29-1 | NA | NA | CSVERGFGYTF | TGCAGCGTTGAAAGGGGTTTTGGCTACACCTTC
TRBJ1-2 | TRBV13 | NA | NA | CASSLGEGPYGYTF | TGTGCCAGCAGCTTAGGCGAAGGGCCCTATGGCTACACCTTC
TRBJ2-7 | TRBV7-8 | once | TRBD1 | CASSLGDSNEQYF | TGTGCCAGCAGCTTAGGGGACAGCAACGAGCAGTACTTC
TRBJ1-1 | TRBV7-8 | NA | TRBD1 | CASSLIGTGVLNTEAFF | TGTGCCAGCAGCTTAATCGGGACAGGGGTGCTGAACACTGAAGCTTTCTTT
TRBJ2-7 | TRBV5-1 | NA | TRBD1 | CASSLASTGGVYHYEQYF | TGCGCCAGCAGCTTGGCCTCTACAGGGGGCGTATACCACTACGAGCAGTACTTC
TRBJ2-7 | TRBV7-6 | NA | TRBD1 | CASSPRSGQNYEQYF | TGTGCCAGCAGCCCACGCTCGGGACAGAACTACGAGCAGTACTTC
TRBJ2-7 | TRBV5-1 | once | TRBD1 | CASSLGGQGFEQYF | TGCGCCAGCAGCTTAGGGGGACAGGGGTTCGAGCAGTACTTC
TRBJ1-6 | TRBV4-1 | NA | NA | CASSQISYNSPLHF | TGCGCCAGCAGCCAGATCTCCTATAATTCACCCCTCCACTTT
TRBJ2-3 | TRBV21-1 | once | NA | CASSNGQGTDTQYF | TGTGCCAGCAGCAACGGGCAGGGCACAGATACGCAGTATTTT
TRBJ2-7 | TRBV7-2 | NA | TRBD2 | CASSPGTSGGAAKYEQYF | TGTGCCAGCAGCCCCGGGACTAGCGGGGGGGCCGCGAAGTACGAGCAGTACTTC
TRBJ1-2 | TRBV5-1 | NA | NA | CASSSRDKDGYTF | TGCGCCAGCAGCTCCCGGGACAAGGATGGCTACACCTTC
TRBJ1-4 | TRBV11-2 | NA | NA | CASSLGDRPNEKLFF | TGTGCCAGCAGCTTAGGCGACAGGCCTAATGAAAAACTGTTTTTT
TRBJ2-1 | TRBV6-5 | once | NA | CASSSPWVDRRSEQFF | TGTGCCAGCAGTTCCCCCTGGGTCGACCGGCGGTCTGAGCAGTTCTTC
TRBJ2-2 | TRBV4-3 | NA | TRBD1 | CASSQSTTGGRTGELFF | TGCGCCAGCAGCCAATCGACAACAGGGGGTCGGACCGGGGAGCTGTTTTTT
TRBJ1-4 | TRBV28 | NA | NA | CASSFGGVANEKLFF | TGTGCCAGCAGTTTTGGGGGGGTGGCTAATGAAAAACTGTTTTTT
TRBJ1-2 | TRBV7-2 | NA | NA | CASSSRQDYGYTF | TGTGCCAGCAGCTCCCGACAGGACTATGGCTACACCTTC
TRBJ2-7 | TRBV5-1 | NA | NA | CASSLLGGGGSYEQYF | TGCGCCAGCAGCCTGTTGGGTGGGGGCGGATCCTACGAGCAGTACTTC
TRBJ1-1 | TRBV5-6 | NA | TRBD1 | CASSFRTGRATEAFF | TGTGCCAGCAGCTTTCGGACAGGGCGTGCCACTGAAGCTTTCTTT